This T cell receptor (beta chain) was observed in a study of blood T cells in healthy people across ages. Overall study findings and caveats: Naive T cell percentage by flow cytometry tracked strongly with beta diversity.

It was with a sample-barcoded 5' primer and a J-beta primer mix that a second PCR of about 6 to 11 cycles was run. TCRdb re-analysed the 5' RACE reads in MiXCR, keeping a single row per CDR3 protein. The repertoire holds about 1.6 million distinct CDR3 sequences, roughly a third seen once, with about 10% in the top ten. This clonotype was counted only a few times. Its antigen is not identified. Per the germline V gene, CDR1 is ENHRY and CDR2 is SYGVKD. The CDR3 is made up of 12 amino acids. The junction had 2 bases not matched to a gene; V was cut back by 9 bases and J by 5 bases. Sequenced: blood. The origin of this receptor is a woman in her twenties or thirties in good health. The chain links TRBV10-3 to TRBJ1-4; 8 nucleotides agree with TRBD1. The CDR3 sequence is CAIRDRNEKLFF. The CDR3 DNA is TGTGCCATACGGGACAGGAATGAAAAACTGTTTTTT.